This TCR beta chain was identified during a study of blood T cell repertoires in COVID-19. Study overall: The study drew acute and convalescent COVID-19 samples from the United States, Italy and Spain. From T cells, B-cell-depleted T cells, or PBMCs came the material, which was cDNA or gDNA.

In the source study's methods: Reference gene primer amplification yielded estimated nucleated cell counts. Repertoires were generated with immunoSEQ multiplex PCR, while TCRdb's copy carries only in-frame clones and drops some. V and J calls and clone size come straight from that table; D and trimming were deduced from the DNA. Of 200,000 to 300,000 clones listed, approximately 86% are singletons. The CDR3 is made up of 15 amino acids. J was trimmed by 2 bases and V by 6 bases; bases with no gene match: 4. CDR1 is MNHEY, CDR2 SMNVEV, per germline (reference sequence). Sequenced material: peripheral blood. The gene calls are TRBV27 and TRBJ2-2; 9 positions match TRBD2. This TCR came from a woman in her sixties with active or convalescent COVID-19. CDR3 nucleotide sequence: TGTGCCAGCAGCCGGCGGGGGGGAAACACCGGGGAGCTGTTTTTT. It is translated as CASSRRGGNTGELFF.